A single sample is the source of the 7 T cell receptor beta chains below, sequenced in a study of early T cells in non-severe SARS-CoV-2 infection (dated by TCRdb to 2020 to 2022). Preparation of the library involved 5' RACE. The sequencer was a NextSeq 500. The public sequencing data were trimmed at Q25 with fastp and processed into clonotypes with MiXCR by TCRdb, which kept only in-frame beta chains. Duplicate CDR3 protein sequences are folded into a single record with the most common DNA and genes. The sample contains 45,000 to 50,000 distinct CDR3 sequences, over 5% of them found a single time. The ten top clones hold around 7% of the sample. Specimen: whole blood, collected at baseline. Every receptor here comes from an adult who was a healthcare worker with PCR-confirmed SARS-CoV-2 infection or an uninfected control (not recorded which).

As to this clonotype: A read error is possible here, since a much larger clone lies one base away. This sequence joins TRBV6-2 or TRBV6-3 and TRBJ2-1; 8 positions match TRBD2. V was clipped by 5 bases and J by 11 bases; unmatched bases: 8. Per germline, CDR1 MNHEY and CDR2 SVGEGT. This CDR3 has 13 amino acids. The CDR3 loop is CASSPVRGGKQFF. CDR3 coding DNA: TGTGCCAGCAGTCCGGTACGGGGGGGTAAGCAGTTCTTC.

This clonotype was picked up a small number of times. The CDR3 sequence is CAWSGSTNTGELFF. In DNA form, the CDR3 reads TGTGCCTGGAGCGGCAGCACTAACACCGGGGAGCTGTTTTTT. The rearrangement uses TRBV30 and TRBJ2-2, with D hard to call. Looked up from germline, CDR1 is GTSNPN and CDR2 is SVGIG (reference sequence). V lost 3 bases and J 2 bases, leaving 10 bases between the germline ends. CDR3 size: 14 residues. Together with reference TRBV30 and TRBJ2-2, the CDR3 gives the full variable domain: SQTIHQWPATLVQPVGSPLSLECTVEGTSNPNLYWYRQAAGRGLQLLFYSVGIGQISSEVPQNLSASRPQDRQFILSSKKLLLSDSGFYLCAWSGSTNTGELFFGEGSRLTVL.

Ten or more counts support this clonotype. The rearrangement joins TRBV4-3 to TRBJ2-3; D possibly corresponds to TRBD2 (6 bases). CDR1 and CDR2 from the germline V gene are LGHNA and YSLEER. The germline V and J ends were trimmed by 1 base and 3 bases, with 17 bases remaining between them. This CDR3 is built from 17 residues. CDR3 sequence (DNA): TGCGCCAGCAGCCAAGTCGGGAGCCACGCCGGGACAGATACGCAGTATTTT. Encoded protein: CASSQVGSHAGTDTQYF.

This clonotype was detected many times. The chain couples TRBV5-1 to TRBJ1-2; D call uncertain. This CDR3 is 14 amino acids long. CDR1 and CDR2 from the germline V gene are SGHRS and YFSETQ. Trimming left V 4 bases short and J 6 bases short, with 16 bases between. CDR3 DNA: TGCGCCAGCAGCATAAAGGGAGAGACGCATGGCTACACCTTC. Its protein product is CASSIKGETHGYTF.

The rearrangement uses TRBV18 and TRBJ1-4; tentatively, D is TRBD1 (5 bases). CDR1 KGHSH and CDR2 LQKENI come from the germline V gene. The CDR3 is made up of 16 amino acids. V lost 6 bases and J 3 bases, leaving 17 bases between the germline ends. This CDR3 is CASSPLQGTSNEKLFF. CDR3 nucleotide sequence: TGTGCCAGCTCTCCCCTCCAAGGGACTTCTAATGAAAAACTGTTTTTT.

The rearrangement uses TRBV6-2 or TRBV6-3 and TRBJ2-3; TRBD2 matches 14 bases. V lost 6 bases, J lost 6 bases, and 11 bases stayed unmatched. Germline V lookup: CDR1 MNHEY, CDR2 SVGEGT. This CDR3 region has 17 residues. The CDR3 spells CASSKPGTSGSADTQYF. CDR3 nucleotide sequence: TGTGCCAGCAGCAAACCCGGGACTAGCGGGAGTGCGGATACGCAGTATTTT.

This clonotype was found many times. The chain has TRBV28 and TRBJ1-3, with D tentatively TRBD1 (6 bases). Trimming stripped 6 bases from V and 6 bases from J, with 15 bases between. The CDR3 has 14 residues. Germline V gene data show CDR1 as MDHEN and CDR2 as SYDVKM. The CDR3 region is CASSHGGAENTIYF. The CDR3 DNA is TGTGCCAGCAGCCATGGGGGGGCTGAAAACACCATATATTTT.